Shown below are 29 T cell receptor beta chains from a single sample sequenced in a study of monozygotic twins with inflammatory bowel disease. Using the 5' RACE reads, TCRdb records one entry per CDR3 protein without DNA. This listing includes around 380,000 distinct CDR3 sequences. The source material was blood. These receptors were taken from a human donor with ulcerative colitis or Crohn's disease, or a healthy co-twin of an affected twin (not recorded which).

This chain links TRBV20-1 with TRBJ2-1; there is no DNA to check the TCRdb D call of TRBD2. The CDR3 is 16 residues long. From germline, CDR1 is DFQATT and CDR2 SNEGSKA (reference sequence). The CDR3 reads CSARVLRTSGRGEQFF.

CDR3 protein: CSAIQGLKEKLFF. This chain joins TRBV20-1 and TRBJ1-4; TCRdb calls TRBD1, which cannot be checked without DNA. The CDR3 totals 13 residues. Germline V gives CDR1 DFQATT, CDR2 SNEGSKA (reference sequence).

The rearrangement links TRBV5-1 to TRBJ1-5; TCRdb lists TRBD1, though no DNA is available to test this call. Germline assignment: CDR1 SGHRS and CDR2 YFSETQ. The CDR3 sequence is 18 residues long. CDR3 amino acids: CASSLHPGTPNSNQPQHF.

The rearrangement links TRBV28 to TRBJ1-3; TCRdb proposes TRBD1, but this gene call is untestable without DNA. Germline assignment: CDR1 MDHEN and CDR2 SYDVKM. The CDR3 consists of 15 residues. CDR3 protein: CASSPTGTSGNTIYF.

V gene TRBV6-5 combines with J gene TRBJ2-7; with no DNA, the TCRdb D assignment of TRBD1 cannot be verified. The CDR3 covers 16 residues. Looked up from germline, CDR1 is MNHEY and CDR2 is SVGAGI. This chain's CDR3 is CASSYSDRGSAYEQYF.

This chain links TRBV27 with TRBJ2-7; the TCRdb D gene call, TRBD1, has no DNA to confirm it. Germline values: CDR1 MNHEY, CDR2 SMNVEV (reference sequence). The CDR3 loop spans 14 amino acids. Here the CDR3 reads CASRTGGAYYEQYF.

V usage is TRBV4-3 and J usage is TRBJ2-1; TCRdb calls TRBD2, which cannot be checked without DNA. The CDR3 is 17 residues long. Germline CDR1 is LGHNA and CDR2 is YSLEER. The chain's CDR3 is CASSPGLADHSYNEQFF.

This sequence joins TRBV4-1 and TRBJ2-5; TCRdb picks TRBD1, but there is no DNA to check that call. Germline V gives CDR1 MGHRA, CDR2 YSYEKL. The CDR3 spans 13 residues. CDR3 in amino acids: CASSLLQGETQYF.

V and J are TRBV6-2 or TRBV6-3 and TRBJ1-1. The CDR3 spans 17 residues. CDR1 and CDR2 (germline): MNHEY, SVGEGT. This CDR3 is CASRNGGQGSMNTEAFF.

CDR3 in amino acids: CASRDTGTYGDSPLHF. This chain uses TRBV11-1 with TRBJ1-6. Germline assignment: CDR1 SGHAT and CDR2 FQDESV (reference sequence). The CDR3 totals 16 residues.

V usage is TRBV20-1 and J usage is TRBJ2-5; TCRdb designates TRBD2, a call that cannot be tested without DNA. The CDR3 length is 12 residues. CDR1 is DFQATT and CDR2 is SNEGSKA in the germline V gene (reference sequence). CDR3 in amino acids: CSARVGRETQYF.

The rearrangement uses TRBV10-2 and TRBJ2-7; there is no DNA to check the TCRdb D call of TRBD1. The CDR3 consists of 15 residues. In germline, CDR1 is WSHSY, CDR2 SAAADI. The CDR3 sequence: CASRPPGLSSYEQYF.

The J gene is TRBJ1-5, the V gene TRBV3-1; TCRdb calls TRBD1, which cannot be checked without DNA. Germline V CDR1 and CDR2: LGHDT, YNNKEL (reference sequence). The CDR3 is 14 residues long. CDR3 residues: CASSQDLGGKPQHF.

The CDR3 loop is CASSGGTGLNSPLHF. The chain couples TRBV9 to TRBJ1-6; TCRdb selects TRBD1, and the lack of DNA leaves this call unchecked. From germline, CDR1 is SGDLS and CDR2 YYNGEE. The CDR3 length is 15 residues.

The chain has TRBV21-1 and TRBJ2-3; the TCRdb D gene call, TRBD1, has no DNA to confirm it. TRBV21-1 is designated a pseudogene. The CDR3 totals 18 residues. The CDR3 is CASSKEGQGLTSTDTQYF.

This chain connects TRBV5-4 to TRBJ2-3; TCRdb's D call, TRBD2, is unchecked because there is no DNA. Germline V CDR1 and CDR2: SGHNT, YYREEE (reference sequence). The CDR3 consists of 17 residues. The CDR3 loop reads CASSTFHRGEAGDTQYF.

The rearrangement joins TRBV4-3 to TRBJ2-2; TCRdb calls TRBD1, which cannot be checked without DNA. This CDR3 comprises 16 residues. Germline V gene sequence: CDR1 LGHNA, CDR2 YSLEER. The CDR3 sequence is CASSQNVQGGTGELFF.

The gene calls are TRBV5-1 and TRBJ2-1; TCRdb returns TRBD2, unconfirmable since there is no DNA. Looked up from germline, CDR1 is SGHRS and CDR2 is YFSETQ. The CDR3 is 14 amino acids. CDR3 residues: CASSPLDSYNEQFF.

The chain is built from TRBV4-1 and TRBJ2-5; the TRBD2 assignment by TCRdb is unverifiable without DNA. The CDR3 length is 17 residues. Germline values: CDR1 MGHRA, CDR2 YSYEKL. The CDR3 loop reads CASSQEGLAGGQETQYF.

The CDR3 protein is CAISGDPSGRGYNEQFF. This sequence joins TRBV10-3 and TRBJ2-1; TCRdb reports TRBD2, a call that lacks DNA to check it against. Germline CDR1 reads ENHRY; CDR2 reads SYGVKD. This CDR3 comprises 17 residues.

The chain is built from TRBV24-1 and TRBJ2-1. CDR3 length: 13 amino acids. Germline V lookup: CDR1 KGHDR, CDR2 SFDVKD. The CDR3 loop reads CATSDNGLNEQFF.

The chain carries TRBV28 and TRBJ2-5; TCRdb selects TRBD1, and the lack of DNA leaves this call unchecked. CDR3 length: 16 residues. Germline CDR1 and CDR2: MDHEN and SYDVKM. The CDR3 is CASSFLRDRGRETQYF.

The V and J genes are TRBV24-1 and TRBJ2-5; there is no DNA to check the TCRdb D call of TRBD2. The CDR3 has 13 residues. From germline, CDR1 is KGHDR and CDR2 SFDVKD. CDR3 protein: CATSDSALETQYF.

This chain uses TRBV28 with TRBJ2-7; TCRdb proposes TRBD2, but this gene call is untestable without DNA. Per the germline V gene, CDR1 is MDHEN and CDR2 is SYDVKM. CDR3 length: 15 residues. The CDR3 sequence: CASSSQTSGRDEQYF. The variable domain in full, completed from reference TRBV28 and TRBJ2-7, reads DVKVTQSSRYLVKRTGEKVFLECVQDMDHENMFWYRQDPGLGLRLIYFSYDVKMKEKGDIPEGYSVSREKKERFSLILESASTNQTSMYLCASSSQTSGRDEQYFGPGTRLTVT.

V and J are TRBV3-1 and TRBJ1-5; TCRdb indicates TRBD1, and absent DNA this call remains unverified. This CDR3 spans 16 amino acids. Germline V gives CDR1 LGHDT, CDR2 YNNKEL (reference sequence). CDR3 residues: CASSQDLARGDQPQHF.

The CDR3 region is CASSLNPPGGGGEKLFF. V and J are TRBV7-3 and TRBJ1-4; the TRBD1 assignment by TCRdb is unverifiable without DNA. This CDR3 contains 17 residues. Germline lookup yields CDR1 SGHTA and CDR2 FQGTGA.

This chain joins TRBV3-1 and TRBJ1-2; TCRdb selects TRBD1, and the lack of DNA leaves this call unchecked. This CDR3 is 16 amino acids long. Germline-derived CDR1 and CDR2 are LGHDT and YNNKEL (reference sequence). CDR3 sequence: CASSQVGGQGGYGYTF.

The chain carries TRBV6-5 and TRBJ1-5. Germline CDR1 MNHEY, CDR2 SVGAGI. The CDR3 has 17 residues. CDR3 sequence: CASSSASSTNSNQPQHF.

The rearrangement uses TRBV5-4 and TRBJ1-1; no DNA is available, so the TRBD1 call from TCRdb remains unchecked. The CDR3 consists of 14 residues. Germline V gene data show CDR1 as SGHNT and CDR2 as YYREEE (reference sequence). The CDR3 sequence: CASSSGSVRTEAFF.